This is a list of T cell receptor beta chains from one sample in a study of blood T cell repertoires in COVID-19. Repertoires were generated with immunoSEQ multiplex PCR, while TCRdb's copy carries only in-frame clones and drops some. This table has 250,000 to 300,000 clones, around 90% appearing once. The sample comprised peripheral blood. The receptors here all came from a woman aged 40 to 50 who had recovered from COVID-19. The CDR3 runs from the conserved cysteine through the conserved F or W. D genes are given only for firm matches. Rows give clone size only sometimes, using once, few, many, or a class for an expanded clone.

j_call clone_size v_call d_call cdr3_length cdr3_aa cdr3_nt
TRBJ1-1 . TRBV12-5 TRBD1 17 CASGLVVGTGSNTEAFF TGTGCTAGTGGTTTGGTAGTTGGGACAGGGTCGAACACTGAAGCTTTCTTT
TRBJ2-7 . TRBV4-3 . 15 CASSQLADSSYEQYF TGCGCCAGCAGCCAGCTAGCGGACAGCTCCTACGAGCAGTACTTC
TRBJ2-1 . TRBV9 . 15 CASSVGLASYNEQFF TGTGCCAGCAGCGTAGGGCTAGCCTCCTACAATGAGCAGTTCTTC
TRBJ1-4 . TRBV24-1 . 12 CATKDKNEKLFF TGTGCCACCAAAGACAAAAATGAAAAACTGTTTTTT
TRBJ2-3 . TRBV4-1 TRBD2 18 CASSQYGASGRGTDTQYF TGCGCCAGCAGCCAGTATGGGGCTAGCGGGAGAGGCACAGATACGCAGTATTTT
TRBJ1-5 . TRBV5-1 . 15 CASSLGGVSNQPQHF TGCGCCAGCAGCTTGGGGGGAGTCAGCAATCAGCCCCAGCATTTT
TRBJ1-1 . TRBV7-8 . 13 CASSLGSITEAFF TGTGCCAGCAGCTTAGGGTCTATCACTGAAGCTTTCTTT
TRBJ1-4 . TRBV7-2 . 15 CASRDHGGANEKLFF TGTGCCAGCAGGGATCATGGGGGGGCTAATGAAAAACTGTTTTTT
TRBJ1-4 . TRBV30 . 14 CAWSAGQIPEKLFF TGTGCCTGGAGTGCCGGACAGATACCCGAAAAACTGTTTTTT
TRBJ2-1 . TRBV7-9 TRBD2 11 CASSPREEGFF TGTGCCAGCAGCCCCCGGGAGGAGGGGTTCTTC
TRBJ2-4 . TRBV7-2 . 18 CASSLGQPRLLAKNIQYF TGTGCCAGCAGCTTAGGACAGCCGAGGCTCCTAGCCAAAAACATTCAGTACTTC
TRBJ2-3 . TRBV15 . 13 CATSKDWTDTQYF TGTGCCACCAGCAAGGACTGGACAGATACGCAGTATTTT
TRBJ1-2 . TRBV19 . 15 CASQGAAEQTYGYTF TGTGCCTCCCAAGGGGCAGCCGAGCAAACCTATGGCTACACCTTC
TRBJ2-7 . TRBV24-1 TRBD1 15 CATTSRTGGCYEQYF TGTGCCACCACCTCCCGGACAGGGGGTTGCTACGAGCAGTACTTC
TRBJ1-1 . TRBV25-1 TRBD1 13 CASRQGASTEAFF TGTGCCAGCAGACAGGGGGCGAGTACTGAAGCTTTCTTT
TRBJ2-2 . TRBV7-2 . 14 CASSLDPRGGELFF TGTGCCAGCAGCCTCGACCCACGGGGCGGGGAGCTGTTTTTT
TRBJ1-5 . TRBV7-8 . 14 CASSFGSSNQPQHF TGTGCCAGCAGCTTCGGGAGTAGCAATCAGCCCCAGCATTTT
TRBJ2-1 . TRBV5-6 TRBD2 12 CASSLGGGEQFF TGTGCCAGCAGCTTGGGCGGGGGTGAGCAGTTCTTC
TRBJ1-3 . TRBV18 TRBD1 18 CASSADRTAAGSGNTIYF TGTGCCAGCTCCGCGGACAGGACCGCTGCGGGCTCTGGAAACACCATATATTTT
TRBJ1-3 . TRBV3-1/TRBV3-2 . 18 CASSQNRPTGISGNTIYF TGTGCCAGCAGCCAAAATCGCCCGACAGGAATCTCTGGAAACACCATATATTTT
TRBJ2-7 . TRBV18 TRBD2 17 CASSPGLAGVGARGQYF TGTGCCAGCTCACCGGGACTAGCGGGAGTGGGCGCCCGGGGGCAGTACTTC
TRBJ2-5 . TRBV7-2 TRBD2 15 CASSWGLAGSETQYF TGTGCCAGCAGCTGGGGACTAGCGGGGAGCGAGACCCAGTACTTC
TRBJ2-1 . TRBV27 . 14 CASSLGASTNEQFF TGTGCCAGCAGTTTGGGAGCTAGTACTAATGAGCAGTTCTTC
TRBJ2-7 . TRBV29-1 TRBD2 12 CSVGRGAYEQYF TGCAGCGTTGGGCGGGGGGCGTACGAGCAGTACTTC
TRBJ2-1 . TRBV19 . 15 CASSRAFSAGNEQFF TGTGCCAGTAGTAGGGCCTTTTCGGCGGGGAATGAGCAGTTCTTC
TRBJ2-2 . TRBV7-9 . 16 CASSLVLGRNTGELFF TGTGCCAGCAGCTTAGTTTTGGGCAGGAACACCGGGGAGCTGTTTTTT
TRBJ1-1 . TRBV2 TRBD1 14 CASSRTGWGTEAFF TGTGCCAGCAGCCGGACAGGGTGGGGCACTGAAGCTTTCTTT
TRBJ2-2 . TRBV4-2 TRBD1 15 CASREQGADTGELFF TGTGCCAGCAGAGAACAGGGGGCAGACACCGGGGAGCTGTTTTTT
TRBJ1-5 . TRBV2 . 16 CASQGAGGVGNQPQHF TGTGCCAGCCAAGGGGCAGGCGGGGTTGGCAATCAGCCCCAGCATTTT
TRBJ1-6 . TRBV11-2 . 12 CASSSPSYPLHF TGTGCCAGCAGCTCCCCCAGTTATCCCCTCCACTTT
TRBJ2-7 . TRBV15 TRBD2 17 CATSSQLAGQGGYEQYF TGTGCCACCAGCAGCCAACTAGCGGGTCAAGGGGGCTACGAGCAGTACTTC
TRBJ2-1 . TRBV2 TRBD2 16 CASRRTSHGSANEQFF TGTGCCAGCCGAAGGACTAGCCATGGTTCTGCCAATGAGCAGTTCTTC
TRBJ1-5 . TRBV28 . 14 CASSQGHINQPQHF TGTGCCAGCAGCCAGGGACACATCAATCAGCCCCAGCATTTT
TRBJ1-2 . TRBV6-5 TRBD1 16 CASSYSLGQGGYGYTF TGTGCCAGCAGTTACTCCTTGGGACAGGGGGGCTATGGCTACACCTTC
TRBJ2-3 . TRBV7-3 TRBD2 16 CASSPGGVVRRNTQYF TGTGCCAGCAGCCCTGGGGGGGTAGTCCGCAGGAATACGCAGTATTTT
TRBJ1-6 . TRBV5-8 TRBD1 15 CASSLGQGAHSPLHF TGTGCCAGCAGCTTGGGACAGGGGGCGCATTCACCCCTCCACTTT
TRBJ2-3 . TRBV9 . 16 CASSPRRGNRADTQYF TGTGCCAGCAGCCCGCGGCGGGGCAATCGGGCAGATACGCAGTATTTT
TRBJ2-1 . TRBV6-5 . 15 CASSYPRGSYNEQFF TGTGCCAGCAGTTACCCCCGGGGCTCCTACAATGAGCAGTTCTTC
TRBJ1-1 few TRBV5-1 . 15 CASSLGGTGPTEAFF TGCGCCAGCAGCTTGGGGGGTACAGGGCCCACTGAAGCTTTCTTT
TRBJ2-1 . TRBV19 TRBD2 17 CASSIETSGRSYNEQFF TGTGCCAGTAGTATAGAGACTAGCGGGCGTTCCTACAATGAGCAGTTCTTC
TRBJ1-2 . TRBV7-9 . 14 CASSFRGVDYGYTF TGTGCCAGCAGCTTCAGGGGAGTGGACTATGGCTACACCTTC
TRBJ1-4 . TRBV19 TRBD1 15 CASRGQGGANEKLFF TGTGCCAGCAGAGGACAGGGTGGGGCTAATGAAAAACTGTTTTTT
TRBJ1-2 few TRBV7-2 TRBD1 16 CASSSGTPGQGNHYTF TGTGCCAGCAGCTCCGGAACCCCGGGACAGGGCAATCACTACACCTTC
TRBJ1-6 . TRBV6-5 . 15 CASTSGGADNSPLHF TGTGCCAGCACCTCGGGGGGGGCGGATAATTCACCCCTCCACTTT
TRBJ2-1 once TRBV15 . 16 CATSRVGGTRYNEQFF TGTGCCACCAGCAGAGTCGGCGGGACGAGATACAATGAGCAGTTCTTC
TRBJ2-7 . TRBV9 . 15 CASSVGVADVYEQYF TGTGCCAGCAGCGTAGGGGTAGCGGATGTCTACGAGCAGTACTTC
TRBJ2-2 . TRBV7-2 . 15 CASSRDSKNTGELFF TGTGCCAGCAGCCGGGACTCCAAGAACACCGGGGAGCTGTTTTTT
TRBJ2-3 . TRBV18 TRBD2 17 CASSPPEWREPTDTQYF TGTGCCAGCTCACCCCCCGAGTGGCGGGAGCCGACCGATACGCAGTATTTT
TRBJ1-2 . TRBV7-2 . 13 CASSPGVVGGYTF TGTGCCAGCAGCCCGGGGGTGGTGGGCGGCTACACCTTC
TRBJ2-7 . TRBV7-9 . 13 CASSAGGSYEQYF TGTGCCAGCAGCGCAGGTGGCTCCTACGAGCAGTACTTC
TRBJ2-1 . TRBV9 TRBD2 14 CASSLGLGYNEQFF TGTGCCAGCAGCCTCGGACTAGGCTACAATGAGCAGTTCTTC
TRBJ1-1 few TRBV28 TRBD1 15 CASSFSGGRRTEAFF TGTGCCAGCAGTTTTTCAGGGGGGCGTCGTACTGAAGCTTTCTTT
TRBJ1-6 . TRBV12-3/TRBV12-4 . 12 CASSPLGLPLHF TGTGCCAGCAGTCCCCTCGGGTTACCCCTCCACTTT
TRBJ2-3 . TRBV18 . 14 CASSPTGRIDTQYF TGTGCCAGCTCACCGACAGGGAGGATAGATACGCAGTATTTT